One and the same sample provided the 7 T cell receptor beta chains below, sequenced in a study of T cell changes during pregnancy in multiple sclerosis. The protocol was immunoSEQ multiplex PCR, while the TCRdb copy is restricted to in-frame clones and leaves out a portion. Counted here are fewer than 140,000 clones, 91% occurring once; the ten biggest clones make up over 1.5%. The specimen comprised peripheral blood, sampled before pregnancy. Every receptor here comes from a female donor with multiple sclerosis, enrolled in a pregnancy study.

This clone has only one observation. The chain has TRBV4-2 and TRBJ1-1, with D perhaps matching TRBD1 (5 bases). Germline CDR1 LGHNA, CDR2 YNFKEQ. The CDR3 spans 14 residues. Deletions cut 8 bases from V and 3 bases from J, with 16 bases between. CDR3 in amino acids: CASCLEGSDTEAFF. Written as DNA, the CDR3 is TGTGCCAGCTGCCTGGAGGGGAGTGACACTGAAGCTTTCTTT.

The V gene is TRBV7-2, the J gene TRBJ2-1, with D perhaps TRBD1 (5 bases). The CDR3 contains 15 residues. V was trimmed by 0 bases and J by 0 bases, leaving 6 bases between them. Germline V lookup: CDR1 SGHTA, CDR2 FQGNSA. CDR3 coding DNA: TGTGCCAGCAGCTTAGCAGGACACTCCTACAATGAGCAGTTCTTC. This gives the protein CASSLAGHSYNEQFF. Full variable domain (remainder filled in from reference TRBV7-2 and TRBJ2-1): GAGVSQSPSNKVTEKGKDVELRCDPISGHTALYWYRQSLGQGLEFLIYFQGNSAPDKSGLPSDRFSAERTGGSVSTLTIQRTQQEDSAVYLCASSLAGHSYNEQFFGPGTRLTVL.

The chain carries TRBV11-3 and TRBJ1-1; TRBD1 matches 7 bases. The CDR3 has 14 amino acids. The ends lost 5 bases at V and 0 bases at J; junction bases unmatched: 3. Germline-derived CDR1 and CDR2 are SGHNT and YENEEA. DNA for the CDR3: TGTGCCAGCAGCCCGACAGGGTTGAACACTGAAGCTTTCTTT. The encoded protein is CASSPTGLNTEAFF. The complete variable domain, with remaining parts taken from reference TRBV11-3 and TRBJ1-1, reads EAGVVQSPRYKIIEKKQPVAFWCNPISGHNTLYWYLQNLGQGPELLIRYENEEAVDDSQLPKDRFSAERLKGVDSTLKIQPAELGDSAVYLCASSPTGLNTEAFFGQGTRLTVV.

This chain links TRBV6-6 with TRBJ1-2, with 7 positions matching TRBD1. Germline V lookup: CDR1 MNHNY, CDR2 SVGAGI (reference sequence). The V and J ends lost 4 bases and 1 base, in that order; junction bases with no gene match: 9. The length of the CDR3 is 16 residues. CDR3 residues: CASSFTRQGFNYGYTF. For the CDR3, the DNA is TGTGCCAGCAGTTTCACGAGACAGGGATTTAACTATGGCTACACCTTC.

This chain joins TRBV7-9 and TRBJ1-2, with TRBD1 identical over 7 bases. This CDR3 has 13 amino acids. Germline V lookup: CDR1 SEHNR, CDR2 FQNEAQ (reference sequence). V gave up 5 bases and J gave up 2 bases; unmatched junction bases: 2. DNA for the CDR3: TGTGCCAGCAGCCCGGACAGGAACTATGGCTACACCTTC. Residues: CASSPDRNYGYTF.

This chain joins TRBV7-9 and TRBJ1-4; tentative D call: TRBD1 (6 bases). Deletions cut 6 bases from V and 8 bases from J, with 16 bases between. The germline CDR1 and CDR2 sequences are SEHNR and FQNEAQ (reference sequence). The CDR3 covers 14 residues. CDR3 nucleotides: TGTGCCAGCAGAGCCGGGGGGCTGGGGGAAAAACTGTTTTTT. Protein product: CASRAGGLGEKLFF.

V gene TRBV10-3 combines with J gene TRBJ1-3; D might be TRBD1 (6 bases). Germline CDR1 is ENHRY and CDR2 is SYGVKD. V was trimmed by 4 bases and J by 7 bases, leaving 17 bases between them. This CDR3 is 15 amino acids long. The DNA of the CDR3 is TGTGCCATCAGTGCCGCTCGGGGGGCTTGGAACACCATATATTTT. Encoded protein: CAISAARGAWNTIYF.